The present T cell receptor (beta chain) was sequenced within a study of control samples from healthy donors and cancer patients. This table comes from immunoSEQ multiplex PCR, and its TCRdb copy is limited to in-frame clones, with some not included. Of roughly 94,000 clones in the sample, roughly 80% were seen once. V lost 4 bases and J 1 base, leaving 2 bases between the germline ends. CDR1 is KGHSH, CDR2 LQKENI, per germline. The CDR3 is 12 amino acids. This clonotype was sampled from an older man with lung cancer. The J gene is TRBJ1-5, the V gene TRBV18; D is ambiguous. The sequenced sample was PBMCs. The CDR3 here is CASSQSNQPQHF. In DNA form, the CDR3 reads TGTGCCAGCTCACAAAGCAATCAGCCCCAGCATTTT.